Following are 20 T cell receptor beta chains from one sample sequenced in a study of cytomegalovirus exposure and HLA in healthy donors. The PCR made use of 60 Vbeta and 13 Jbeta primers. TCRdb's copy holds only in-frame clones and misses some; the assay was immunoSEQ multiplex PCR. Of roughly 180,000 clones in the sample, about three quarters were seen once. Sequences were obtained from PBMCs. The receptor set was obtained from a man aged 45-60 years in good health and CMV-seropositive.

The rearrangement uses TRBV7-3 and TRBJ2-1, with D perhaps TRBD1 (5 bases). This CDR3 is 15 amino acids long. V dropped 0 bases and J dropped 10 bases, with 16 bases sitting between them. Germline V gene data show CDR1 as SGHTA and CDR2 as FQGTGA. Written as DNA, the CDR3 is TGTGCCAGCAGCTTAACAGGGGATAGGTCAGGGGAGCAGTTCTTC. Protein sequence: CASSLTGDRSGEQFF.

This clone was seen a few times. The CDR3 sequence is CASSVGRARTEAFF. CDR3 bases: TGTGCCAGCAGCGTAGGCAGGGCCCGCACTGAAGCTTTCTTT. The chain combines TRBV9 with TRBJ1-1; tentative D call: TRBD1 (5 bases). The CDR3 contains 14 residues. Germline-derived CDR1 and CDR2 are SGDLS and YYNGEE. Trimming took 0 bases from V and 4 from J, leaving 10 bases between them.

The chain joins TRBV29-1 to TRBJ2-2, with a possible D match to TRBD1 (5 bases). CDR1 SQVTM and CDR2 ANQGSEA come from the germline V gene. The CDR3 spans 13 residues. V lost 6 bases and J 5 bases, leaving 13 bases between the germline ends. The CDR3 nucleotides read TGCAGCGTCCCAAATCAGGGAACCGGGGAGCTGTTTTTT. Protein: CSVPNQGTGELFF.

The rearrangement links TRBV5-1 to TRBJ2-1, with TRBD2 identical over 7 bases. CDR3 length: 16 residues. CDR1 SGHRS and CDR2 YFSETQ come from the germline V gene. J gave up 5 bases and V 4 bases, and 12 bases lay outside the gene matches. This chain's CDR3 is CASSPSSGLINNEQFF. In DNA form, the CDR3 reads TGCGCCAGCAGCCCTTCCTCGGGACTAATAAACAATGAGCAGTTCTTC.

The rearrangement uses TRBV28 and TRBJ2-7; the D gene is possibly TRBD1 (5 bases). V was trimmed by 6 bases and J by 6 bases, leaving 9 bases between them. This CDR3 is 11 amino acids long. Germline-derived CDR1 and CDR2 are MDHEN and SYDVKM. The CDR3 spells CASSPGPEQYF. CDR3 sequence (DNA): TGTGCCAGCAGCCCAGGGCCCGAGCAGTACTTC. Complete variable domain (other parts from reference TRBV28 and TRBJ2-7): DVKVTQSSRYLVKRTGEKVFLECVQDMDHENMFWYRQDPGLGLRLIYFSYDVKMKEKGDIPEGYSVSREKKERFSLILESASTNQTSMYLCASSPGPEQYFGPGTRLTVT.

The rearrangement joins TRBV5-1 to TRBJ2-5; weak D call: TRBD2 (6 bases). CDR3 length: 14 amino acids. The germline V gene has CDR1 SGHRS and CDR2 YFSETQ. Trimming left V 0 bases short and J 5 bases short, with 11 bases between. CDR3 in amino acids: CASSLETRRETQYF. The CDR3 DNA reads as TGCGCCAGCAGCTTGGAGACTAGGAGGGAGACCCAGTACTTC.

V and J are TRBV7-8 and TRBJ1-4; D is perhaps TRBD1 (6 bases). V dropped 3 bases and J dropped 4 bases, with 15 bases sitting between them. CDR3 length: 16 residues. CDR1 and CDR2 from the germline V gene are SGHVS and FQNEAQ. The CDR3: CASSFDRDTDNEKLFF. In nucleotides, the CDR3 is TGTGCCAGCAGCTTCGACCGGGACACGGATAATGAAAAACTGTTTTTT.

J is TRBJ1-4 and V is TRBV28, with D possibly TRBD1 on 5 matching bases. The V gene's germline CDR1 is MDHEN and CDR2 SYDVKM. Between the trimmed V and J ends, which lost 2 bases and 7 bases, there was a span of 11 bases. The CDR3 runs to 14 residues. Here the CDR3 reads CASSLGGTREKLFF. The DNA of the CDR3 is TGTGCCAGCAGTTTAGGGGGGACTCGTGAAAAACTGTTTTTT.

This clone was seen just once. The chain has TRBV15 and TRBJ1-2; possible D gene TRBD1, 5 bases. This CDR3 comprises 14 residues. The V and J ends lost 0 bases and 8 bases respectively, with 13 bases between them. The V gene's germline CDR1 is LNHNV and CDR2 YYDKDF (reference sequence). CDR3 in amino acids: CATSRDSGPSGYTF. The CDR3 DNA sequence: TGTGCCACCAGCAGAGATTCAGGGCCGTCCGGCTACACCTTC.

This rearrangement joins TRBV5-1 to TRBJ2-4, with 8 bases identical to TRBD1. The junction had 9 bases not matched to a gene; V was cut back by 0 bases and J by 16 bases. Germline CDR1 SGHRS, CDR2 YFSETQ. The CDR3 totals 13 residues. CDR3 residues: CASSLGGQGAAYF. CDR3 in DNA: TGCGCCAGCAGCTTGGGGGGGCAGGGGGCCGCATACTTC.

CDR3 amino acids: CASKQPGYQPQHF. The CDR3 bases are TGTGCCAGTAAGCAACCAGGCTATCAGCCCCAGCATTTT. The V call is TRBV19, the J call TRBJ1-5; D is ambiguous. The V and J ends lost 7 bases and 5 bases respectively, with 12 bases between them. The CDR3 is 13 residues long. Germline values: CDR1 LNHDA, CDR2 SQIVND (reference sequence).

The chain links TRBV5-4 to TRBJ1-1; 7 bases match TRBD1. Germline CDR1 reads SGHNT; CDR2 reads YYREEE (reference sequence). This CDR3 region has 16 residues. V trimming: 4 bases; J trimming: 0 bases; junction bases outside the gene matches: 9. CDR3 sequence: CASSGRTGPVNTEAFF. The DNA of the CDR3 is TGTGCCAGCAGCGGGAGGACAGGCCCGGTGAACACTGAAGCTTTCTTT.

J is TRBJ1-4 and V is TRBV6-5; D is perhaps TRBD1 (5 bases). The CDR3 is made up of 15 amino acids. Trimming took 2 bases from V and 5 from J, leaving 12 bases between them. The germline V gene has CDR1 MNHEY and CDR2 SVGAGI. CDR3 amino acids: CASSYTQGRNEKLFF. DNA of the CDR3: TGTGCCAGCAGTTACACCCAGGGCAGAAATGAAAAACTGTTTTTT.

The chain employs TRBV29-1 and TRBJ2-3; TRBD1 is a possible D gene (6 bases). This CDR3 has 12 residues. The V end lost 7 bases, the J end lost 4 bases, and 12 bases lay between the germline ends. The germline V gene has CDR1 SQVTM and CDR2 ANQGSEA. Here the CDR3 DNA reads TGCAGCGGGGGACAAAGCCCAGATACGCAGTATTTT. Amino acid sequence: CSGGQSPDTQYF.

The genes are TRBV5-1 and TRBJ1-1; 7 bases agree with TRBD1. The CDR3 is 15 residues long. Looked up from germline, CDR1 is SGHRS and CDR2 is YFSETQ. V was clipped by 3 bases and J by 7 bases; unmatched bases: 12. The CDR3: CASSWETGLGGEAFF. CDR3 in DNA: TGCGCCAGCAGCTGGGAGACAGGGTTGGGGGGTGAAGCTTTCTTT.

This clone was recorded at least ten times. The chain carries TRBV4-3 and TRBJ2-1; 10 bases agree with TRBD1. V dropped 0 bases and J dropped 7; count of bases not matched to a gene: 9. The germline V gene encodes CDR1 LGHNA and CDR2 YSLEER. CDR3 size: 17 residues. The DNA of the CDR3 is TGCGCCAGCAGCCAAGACTGGACAGGGGGGGAGTGGAATGAGCAGTTCTTC. Translation gives CASSQDWTGGEWNEQFF.

This chain joins TRBV30 and TRBJ1-5, with 10 positions matching TRBD1. Germline values: CDR1 GTSNPN, CDR2 SVGIG (reference sequence). Germline trimming cut 5 bases from V and 6 bases from J; bases unmatched to any gene: 7. This CDR3 region has 14 residues. The CDR3 DNA is TGTGCCTGGGACCATGGACAGGGGGGTCAGCCCCAGCATTTT. Its translation: CAWDHGQGGQPQHF.

In its sample, this clone was seen once. The rearrangement uses TRBV4-1 and TRBJ2-5; 9 bases agree with TRBD2. Germline V gene lookup returns CDR1 MGHRA and CDR2 YSYEKL. CDR3 size: 15 residues. V shed 1 base, J shed 5 bases, and the junction held 5 bases outside the gene matches. The CDR3: CASSQGRGGGETQYF. The CDR3 nucleotides read TGCGCCAGCAGCCAAGGGCGGGGGGGCGGGGAGACCCAGTACTTC.

The rearrangement links TRBV9 to TRBJ1-1, with no clear D. The CDR3 extends over 15 amino acids. V was shortened by 0 bases and J by 4 bases, with 13 bases between the two germline ends. Germline CDR1 SGDLS, CDR2 YYNGEE. The CDR3 protein is CASSVDGSRGTEAFF. CDR3 in DNA: TGTGCCAGCAGCGTAGACGGCAGCCGAGGCACTGAAGCTTTCTTT.

This clone was observed a single time. One end of the junction is discordant with germline, which a read error may explain. The chain couples TRBV28 to TRBJ1-5, with 7 nucleotides matching TRBD1. CDR1 and CDR2 from the germline V gene are MDHEN and SYDVKM. The CDR3 length is 14 residues. The chain's CDR3 is CASSIWDRNQPQHF. As DNA, the CDR3 is TGTGCCAGCAGTATATGGGACAGAAATCAGCCCCAGCATTTT.